This record concerns one TCR beta chain sequence. The data belong to a study of Ad26.COV2.S vaccination and SARS-CoV-2 variants. Repertoires were generated with immunoSEQ multiplex PCR, while TCRdb's copy carries only in-frame clones and drops some. The data contain fewer than 500,000 clones, 90% of them seen just once; the ten biggest clones take up 12%. The CDR3 is 14 amino acids. The V segment lost 7 bases and the J segment 8 bases; nucleotides outside the gene matches: 8. Germline CDR1 SGHNT, CDR2 YYREEE (reference sequence). Treatment in this sample: around 19 received Ad26.COV2.S at low or high dose, single or two shots; 5 received placebo; per-sample allocation not given. Sampling was performed 63 days after the first vaccine or placebo injection.

This specimen consisted of peripheral blood, obtained in a trial of Ad26.COV2.S vaccine versus placebo. The TCR was taken from a person between 18 and 60 years old who received the Ad26.COV2.S COVID-19 vaccine or a placebo. The V gene is TRBV5-4, the J gene TRBJ2-1; the match to TRBD2 covers 11 bases. CDR3 nucleotides: TGTGCCAGCCGGGGGACTAGCGGAGGTGATGAGCAGTTCTTC. It yields the protein CASRGTSGGDEQFF.